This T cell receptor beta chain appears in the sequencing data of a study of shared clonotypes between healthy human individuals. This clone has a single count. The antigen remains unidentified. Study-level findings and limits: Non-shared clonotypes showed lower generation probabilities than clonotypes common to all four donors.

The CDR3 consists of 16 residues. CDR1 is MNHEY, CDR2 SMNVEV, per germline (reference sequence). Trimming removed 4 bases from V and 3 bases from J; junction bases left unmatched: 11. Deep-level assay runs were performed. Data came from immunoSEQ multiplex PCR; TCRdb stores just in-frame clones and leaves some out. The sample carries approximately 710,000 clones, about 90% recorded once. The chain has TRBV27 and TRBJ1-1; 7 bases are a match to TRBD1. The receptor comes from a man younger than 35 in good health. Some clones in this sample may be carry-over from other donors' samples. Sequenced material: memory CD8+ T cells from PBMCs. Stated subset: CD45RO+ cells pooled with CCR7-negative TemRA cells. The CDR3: CASSYTGVLAYTEAFF. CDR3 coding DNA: TGTGCCAGCAGTTATACAGGGGTTTTAGCGTACACTGAAGCTTTCTTT.